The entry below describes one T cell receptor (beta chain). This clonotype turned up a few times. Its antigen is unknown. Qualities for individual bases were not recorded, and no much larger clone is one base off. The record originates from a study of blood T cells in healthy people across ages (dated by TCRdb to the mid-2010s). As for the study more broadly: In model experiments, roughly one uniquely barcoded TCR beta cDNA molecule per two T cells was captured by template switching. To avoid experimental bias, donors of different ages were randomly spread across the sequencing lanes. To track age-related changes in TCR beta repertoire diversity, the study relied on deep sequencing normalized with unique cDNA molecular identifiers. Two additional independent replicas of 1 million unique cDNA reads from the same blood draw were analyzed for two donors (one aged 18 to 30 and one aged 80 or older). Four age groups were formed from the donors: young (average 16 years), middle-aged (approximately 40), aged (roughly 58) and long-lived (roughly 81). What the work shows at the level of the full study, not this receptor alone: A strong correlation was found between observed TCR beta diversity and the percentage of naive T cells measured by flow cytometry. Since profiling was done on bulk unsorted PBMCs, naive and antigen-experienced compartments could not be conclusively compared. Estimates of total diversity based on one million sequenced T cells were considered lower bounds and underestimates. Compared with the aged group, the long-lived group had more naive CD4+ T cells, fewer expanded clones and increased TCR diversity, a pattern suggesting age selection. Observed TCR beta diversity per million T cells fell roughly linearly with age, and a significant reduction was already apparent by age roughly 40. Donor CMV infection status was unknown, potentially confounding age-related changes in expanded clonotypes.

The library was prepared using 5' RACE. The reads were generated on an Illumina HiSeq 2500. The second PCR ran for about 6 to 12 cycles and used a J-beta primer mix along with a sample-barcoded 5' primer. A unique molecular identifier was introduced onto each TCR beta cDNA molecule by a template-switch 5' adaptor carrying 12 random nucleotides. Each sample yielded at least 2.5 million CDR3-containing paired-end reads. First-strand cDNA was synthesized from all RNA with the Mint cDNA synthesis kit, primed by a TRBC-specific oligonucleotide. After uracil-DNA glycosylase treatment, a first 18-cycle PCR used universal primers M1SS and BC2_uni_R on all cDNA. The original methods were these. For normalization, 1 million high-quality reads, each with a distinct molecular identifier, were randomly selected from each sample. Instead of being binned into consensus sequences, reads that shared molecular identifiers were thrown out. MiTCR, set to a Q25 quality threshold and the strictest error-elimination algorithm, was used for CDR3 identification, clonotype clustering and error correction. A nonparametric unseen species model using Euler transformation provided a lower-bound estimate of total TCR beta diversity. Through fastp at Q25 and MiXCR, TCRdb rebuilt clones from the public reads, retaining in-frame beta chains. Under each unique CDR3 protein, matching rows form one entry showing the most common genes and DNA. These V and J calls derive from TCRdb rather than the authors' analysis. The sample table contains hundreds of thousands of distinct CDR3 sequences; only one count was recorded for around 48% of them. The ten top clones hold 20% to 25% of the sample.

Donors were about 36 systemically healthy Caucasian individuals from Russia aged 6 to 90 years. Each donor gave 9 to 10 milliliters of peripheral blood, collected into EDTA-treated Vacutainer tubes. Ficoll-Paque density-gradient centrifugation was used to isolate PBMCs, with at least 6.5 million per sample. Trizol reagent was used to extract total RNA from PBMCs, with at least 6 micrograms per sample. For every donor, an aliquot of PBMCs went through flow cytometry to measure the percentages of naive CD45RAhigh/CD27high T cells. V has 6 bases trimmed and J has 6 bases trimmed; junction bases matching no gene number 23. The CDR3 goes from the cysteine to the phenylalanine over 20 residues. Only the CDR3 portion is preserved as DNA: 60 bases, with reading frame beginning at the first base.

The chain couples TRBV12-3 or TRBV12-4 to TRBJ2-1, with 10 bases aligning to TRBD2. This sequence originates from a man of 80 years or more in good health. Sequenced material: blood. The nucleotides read TGTGCCAGCAGGCTGAGGACTAGCGGAGTCTCTACTGAACTCGGCAATGAGCAGTTCTTC. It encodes CASRLRTSGVSTELGNEQFF.